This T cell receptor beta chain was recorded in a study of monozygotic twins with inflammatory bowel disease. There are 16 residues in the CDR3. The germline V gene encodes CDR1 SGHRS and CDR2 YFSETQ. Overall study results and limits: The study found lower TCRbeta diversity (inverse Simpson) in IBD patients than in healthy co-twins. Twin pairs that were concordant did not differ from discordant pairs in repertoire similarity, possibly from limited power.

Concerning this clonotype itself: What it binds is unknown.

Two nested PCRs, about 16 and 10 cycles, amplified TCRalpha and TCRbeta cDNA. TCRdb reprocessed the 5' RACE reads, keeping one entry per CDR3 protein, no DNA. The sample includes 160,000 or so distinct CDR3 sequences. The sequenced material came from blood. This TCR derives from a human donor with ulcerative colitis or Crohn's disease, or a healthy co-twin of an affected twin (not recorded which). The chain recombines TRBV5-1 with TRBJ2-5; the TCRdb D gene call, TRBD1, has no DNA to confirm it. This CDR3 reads CASSFGQGGGQETQYF.